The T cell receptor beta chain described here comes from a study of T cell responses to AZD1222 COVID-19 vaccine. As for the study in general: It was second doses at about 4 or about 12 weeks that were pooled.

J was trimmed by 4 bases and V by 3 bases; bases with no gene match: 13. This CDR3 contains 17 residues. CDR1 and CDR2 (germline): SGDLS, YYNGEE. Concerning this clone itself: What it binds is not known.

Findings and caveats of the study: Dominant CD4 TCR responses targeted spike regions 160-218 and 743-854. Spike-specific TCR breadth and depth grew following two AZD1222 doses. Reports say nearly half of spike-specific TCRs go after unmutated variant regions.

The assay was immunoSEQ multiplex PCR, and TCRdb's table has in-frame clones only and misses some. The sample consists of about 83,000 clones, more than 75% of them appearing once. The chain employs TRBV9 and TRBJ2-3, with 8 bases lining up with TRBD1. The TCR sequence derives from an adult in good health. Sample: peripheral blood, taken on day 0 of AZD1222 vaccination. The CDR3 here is CASSGPLGTGKADTQYF. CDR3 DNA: TGTGCCAGCAGCGGGCCCCTCGGGACAGGAAAGGCAGATACGCAGTATTTT. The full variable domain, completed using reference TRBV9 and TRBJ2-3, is DSGVTQTPKHLITATGQRVTLRCSPRSGDLSVYWYQQSLDQGLQFLIQYYNGEERAKGNILERFSAQQFPDLHSELNLSSLELGDSALYFCASSGPLGTGKADTQYFGPGTRLTVL.